The 16 T cell receptor beta chains in this list originate from one sample, sequenced in a study of blood T cell repertoires in COVID-19. TCRdb's copy holds only in-frame clones and misses some; the assay was immunoSEQ multiplex PCR. This table has about 150,000 clones, over 70% appearing once. Sequencing was performed on peripheral blood. The receptors derive from a man older than 75 with acute or convalescent COVID-19.

This clone appeared a few times. This chain joins TRBV5-1 and TRBJ1-6; maybe TRBD1 (5 bases). This CDR3 spans 14 amino acids. Germline CDR1 SGHRS, CDR2 YFSETQ. Trimming took 0 bases from V and 10 from J, leaving 11 bases between them. The DNA for the CDR3 is TGCGCCAGCAGCTTGGAGACAGTACGATCACCCCTCCACTTT. This encodes CASSLETVRSPLHF.

This clone occurred a few times. The chain has TRBV27 and TRBJ2-2; 8 bases line up with TRBD1. The CDR3 runs 17 residues. Germline values: CDR1 MNHEY, CDR2 SMNVEV (reference sequence). V gave up 8 bases and J gave up 2 bases; unmatched junction bases: 13. The CDR3 bases are TGTGCCAGCGCCGATTTTGGGCAGGGGGCCAACACCGGGGAGCTGTTTTTT. Amino acids: CASADFGQGANTGELFF.

This chain links TRBV5-4 with TRBJ2-3, with 11 positions matching TRBD2. After removal of 4 bases from V and 7 bases from J, the junction contained 11 bases not matched to a gene. This CDR3 is 16 amino acids long. From germline, CDR1 is SGHNT and CDR2 YYREEE (reference sequence). For the CDR3, the DNA is TGTGCCAGCAGCCAAAAAACCGGGACTAGCGGAAATACGCAGTATTTT. Its translation is CASSQKTGTSGNTQYF. The whole variable domain, filled in from reference TRBV5-4 and TRBJ2-3, reads ETGVTQSPTHLIKTRGQQVTLRCSSQSGHNTVSWYQQALGQGPQFIFQYYREEENGRGNFPPRFSGLQFPNYSSELNVNALELDDSALYLCASSQKTGTSGNTQYFGPGTRLTVL.

The genes are TRBV27 and TRBJ2-1, with TRBD2 identical over 11 bases. The CDR3 has 15 amino acids. The ends lost 5 bases at V and 5 bases at J; junction bases unmatched: 5. Germline values: CDR1 MNHEY, CDR2 SMNVEV (reference sequence). The CDR3 sequence is CASSATTSGNNEQFF. The DNA for the CDR3 is TGTGCCAGCAGTGCAACGACTAGCGGGAACAATGAGCAGTTCTTC.

CDR3 nucleotides: TGTGCCAGCAGCCACGAAAGCTCTAGCGGGCTGAGTACAGATACGCAGTATTTT. It encodes CASSHESSSGLSTDTQYF. This chain joins TRBV14 and TRBJ2-3, with TRBD2 identical over 8 bases. Germline CDR1 reads SGHDN; CDR2 reads FVKESK. This CDR3 has 18 amino acids. V dropped 3 bases and J dropped 3; count of bases not matched to a gene: 14. The entire variable domain, with the rest obtained from reference TRBV14 and TRBJ2-3, is as follows: EAGVTQFPSHSVIEKGQTVTLRCDPISGHDNLYWYRRVMGKEIKFLLHFVKESKQDESGMPNNRFLAERTGGTYSTLKVQPAELEDSGVYFCASSHESSSGLSTDTQYFGPGTRLTVL.

This CDR3 reads CATSDSPGTGGGDEQFF. CDR3 in DNA: TGTGCCACCAGTGATTCCCCCGGGACAGGGGGCGGCGATGAGCAGTTCTTC. The chain carries TRBV24-1 and TRBJ2-1, with 12 nucleotides matching TRBD1. This CDR3 has 17 residues. Germline V gene lookup returns CDR1 KGHDR and CDR2 SFDVKD. Trimming took 2 bases from V and 8 from J; bases not matched to a gene: 9.

This chain connects TRBV5-8 to TRBJ2-4, with a possible D match to TRBD1 (5 bases). CDR1 and CDR2 from the germline V gene are SGHTS and YDEGEE. The CDR3 runs 15 residues. Trimming took 0 bases from V and 8 from J, leaving 15 bases between them. CDR3 DNA: TGTGCCAGCAGCTTGGAGCAGGGCCGTTGGGACATTCAGTACTTC. Its translation is CASSLEQGRWDIQYF.

This clone has just one count. The chain couples TRBV7-2 to TRBJ1-6; 8 bases match TRBD1. Per germline, CDR1 SGHTA and CDR2 FQGNSA. Trimming at V came to 1 base and at J to 9 bases, leaving 5 bases not matched to a gene. There are 15 residues in the CDR3. CDR3 in amino acids: CASSLGDRGSSPLHF. The DNA of the CDR3 is TGTGCCAGCAGCTTAGGTGACAGGGGTTCTTCACCCCTCCACTTT.

This chain joins TRBV11-2 and TRBJ2-4; tentatively, D is TRBD1 (6 bases). CDR1 is SGHAT and CDR2 is FQNNGV in the germline V gene. The length of the CDR3 is 18 residues. Between the trimmed V and J ends, which lost 3 bases and 1 base, there was a span of 19 bases. The CDR3 loop is CASSLDRSVDVAKNIQYF. CDR3 DNA: TGTGCCAGCAGCTTGGACAGATCGGTCGATGTGGCCAAAAACATTCAGTACTTC.

The chain combines TRBV30 with TRBJ2-1; TRBD2 might be the D (5 bases). The CDR3 has 12 residues. V shed 5 bases and J shed 3 bases, with 8 bases lying between them. CDR1 GTSNPN and CDR2 SVGIG come from the germline V gene (reference sequence). The CDR3 reads CAWVRDYNEQFF. The CDR3 nucleotides are TGTGCCTGGGTCCGGGACTACAATGAGCAGTTCTTC.

The rearrangement links TRBV10-2 to TRBJ1-5; 8 bases line up with TRBD1. After removal of 7 bases from V and 7 bases from J, the junction contained 9 bases not matched to a gene. Per the germline V gene, CDR1 is WSHSY and CDR2 is SAAADI. The CDR3 spans 14 residues. The CDR3 reads CASNTDRDGQPQHF. The CDR3 bases are TGCGCCAGCAACACGGACAGGGACGGCCAGCCCCAGCATTTT.

The chain carries TRBV7-3 and TRBJ1-2, with D unresolved. With 3 bases removed from V and 6 bases from J, the gap between germline ends came to 17 bases. The CDR3 is made up of 15 amino acids. Germline CDR1 SGHTA, CDR2 FQGTGA. CDR3 sequence: CASSLAGGPRDGYTF. In DNA, the CDR3 is TGTGCCAGCAGCTTGGCGGGTGGCCCTAGGGATGGCTACACCTTC.

The V gene is TRBV5-6, the J gene TRBJ2-7; 14 bases match TRBD2. Per the germline V gene, CDR1 is SGHDT and CDR2 is YYEEEE. The CDR3 is made up of 16 amino acids. V lost 4 bases, J lost 1 base, and 4 bases stayed unmatched. The chain's CDR3 is CASSTRLAGGSYEQYF. Written as DNA, the CDR3 is TGTGCCAGCAGCACCCGACTAGCGGGAGGGTCCTACGAGCAGTACTTC.

The rearrangement uses TRBV6-4 and TRBJ1-1; D is uncertain. The CDR3 length is 13 residues. Germline V lookup: CDR1 MRHNA, CDR2 SNTAGT. Trimming stripped 5 bases from V and 4 bases from J, with 11 bases between. CDR3 loop: CASSLEMSTEAFF. The CDR3 DNA reads as TGTGCCAGCAGTTTAGAGATGAGCACTGAAGCTTTCTTT.

This clone showed up just a few times. The V call is TRBV6-2 or TRBV6-3, the J call TRBJ1-2, with 7 bases fitting TRBD1. The CDR3 has 15 amino acids. Germline CDR1 and CDR2: MNHEY and SVGEGT. With V trimmed by 0 bases and J by 2 bases, 3 bases remained unmatched. CDR3 bases: TGTGCCAGCAGTTACTCAAGGACAGGCAACTATGGCTACACCTTC. Translating gives CASSYSRTGNYGYTF.

The chain couples TRBV6-5 to TRBJ2-3, with D unclear. Per germline, CDR1 MNHEY and CDR2 SVGAGI. Trimming shortened V by 2 bases and J by 2 bases, and 8 bases separated the two germline ends. This CDR3 comprises 14 residues. The DNA for the CDR3 is TGTGCCAGCAGTTACAGCATATCCACAGATACGCAGTATTTT. Translating it yields CASSYSISTDTQYF.